Below, one TCR beta chain is given with its context. Its matching antigen is unknown. This specimen belongs to a study of T cells in Graves' hyperthyroidism and ophthalmopathy. Study-wide findings and caveats: Most thyroid clonotypes with frequency above 0.001 were detected in blood.

Patients aged 18 to 65 with hyperthyroidism were newly diagnosed, with duration under 2 months. V lost 0 bases and J lost 7; bases outside the gene matches: 6. This CDR3 has 15 residues. Per the germline V gene, CDR1 is LNHDA and CDR2 is SQIVND (reference sequence). Amplification yielded TCR beta CDR3 regions, with RNA transcripts as the source. HTBI primers were employed in a first-round RT-PCR of the TCR CDR3. TCRdb analysed the multiplex PCR reads with MiXCR anew, one entry per CDR3 protein. The table has approximately 710,000 distinct CDR3 sequences, roughly 17% seen once. The rearrangement links TRBV19 to TRBJ2-4; TRBD2 matches 7 bases. The sequencing sample was made of blood. This sequence originates from a man aged 50-59 years with Graves' hyperthyroidism. CDR3 bases: TGTGCCAGTAGTATAGATTCGCGCGGGAGTAACATTCAGTACTTC. Translation: CASSIDSRGSNIQYF.